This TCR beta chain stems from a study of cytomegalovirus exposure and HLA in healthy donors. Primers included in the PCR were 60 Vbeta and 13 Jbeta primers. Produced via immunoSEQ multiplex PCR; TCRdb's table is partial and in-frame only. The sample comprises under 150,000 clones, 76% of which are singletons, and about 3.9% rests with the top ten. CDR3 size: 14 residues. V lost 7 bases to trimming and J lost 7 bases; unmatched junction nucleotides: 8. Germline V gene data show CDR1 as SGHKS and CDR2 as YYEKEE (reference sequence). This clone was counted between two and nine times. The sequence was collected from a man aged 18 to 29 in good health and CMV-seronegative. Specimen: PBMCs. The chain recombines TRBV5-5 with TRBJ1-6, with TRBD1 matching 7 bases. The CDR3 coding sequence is TGTGCCAGCGGAGGGACAGCTGAGAATTCACCCCTCCACTTT. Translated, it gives CASGGTAENSPLHF.